Shown below are 14 T cell receptor beta chains from a single sample sequenced in a study of STAT5B mutations in CD4+ large granular lymphocyte leukemia. The assay was immunoSEQ multiplex PCR, and TCRdb's table has in-frame clones only and misses some. Of about 40,000 clones in the sample, roughly four fifths were seen once. Material: CD4+ T cells from blood buffy coats. The receptor source for this set is a human donor in good health.

V and J are TRBV25-1 and TRBJ2-1; 10 nucleotides line up with TRBD2. This CDR3 region has 15 residues. The V segment lost 4 bases and the J segment 4 bases; nucleotides outside the gene matches: 4. Germline V gene sequence: CDR1 MGHDK, CDR2 SYGVNS. CDR3 in amino acids: CASSASLAGYNEQFF. CDR3 coding DNA: TGTGCCAGCAGTGCCTCACTAGCGGGGTACAATGAGCAGTTCTTC.

The V and J genes are TRBV7-2 and TRBJ1-1; unclear D gene. This CDR3 contains 13 residues. The V gene lost 8 bases and the J gene lost 2 bases, with 12 bases spanning the gap. Germline V gene lookup returns CDR1 SGHTA and CDR2 FQGNSA. The CDR3, as DNA: TGTGCCAGCCTCCCGGGCCTTAACACTGAAGCTTTCTTT. Protein: CASLPGLNTEAFF.

This clone was found once. The junction departs from the called germline gene at one end, perhaps through a read error. The rearrangement uses TRBV30 and TRBJ1-5; the D is unclear. The CDR3 contains 14 residues. Germline V lookup: CDR1 GTSNPN, CDR2 SVGIG (reference sequence). In DNA, the CDR3 is TGTGCCTGGAGTGTTTGGATGAGCAATCAGCTCCAGCATTTT. It yields the protein CAWSVWMSNQLQHF.

This rearrangement joins TRBV21-1 to TRBJ2-7; the D call of TRBD1 is as the table states it, not checked on the DNA. TRBV21-1 is designated a pseudogene. The CDR3 is 16 residues long. CDR3 nucleotide sequence: TGTGCCAGCAGCAAAGTCACAGACAGGCACTCCTACGAGCAGTACTTC. Amino acid sequence: CASSKVTDRHSYEQYF.

J is TRBJ1-2 and V is TRBV5-8; possible D gene TRBD1, 6 bases. This CDR3 spans 15 amino acids. The germline V gene has CDR1 SGHTS and CDR2 YDEGEE. V was shortened by 2 bases and J by 4 bases, with 15 bases between the two germline ends. The CDR3 loop reads CASSLLRTAVYGYTF. CDR3 sequence (DNA): TGTGCCAGCAGCTTACTTAGGACAGCCGTCTATGGCTACACCTTC.

This clone was recorded only once. CDR3: CASSIRTYGTGGTIYF. CDR3 coding DNA: TGTGCCAGTAGTATAAGGACCTACGGGACCGGGGGCACCATATATTTT. The chain recombines TRBV19 with TRBJ1-3; possibly TRBD1 for D (5 bases). The CDR3 has 16 amino acids. Trimming shortened V by 2 bases and J by 9 bases, and 20 bases separated the two germline ends. Germline V lookup: CDR1 LNHDA, CDR2 SQIVND (reference sequence).

The V call is TRBV25-1, the J call TRBJ2-7; perhaps TRBD1 as D (5 bases). Deletions cut 3 bases from V and 2 bases from J, with 8 bases between. Looked up from germline, CDR1 is MGHDK and CDR2 is SYGVNS. The CDR3 is 13 residues long. The CDR3 region has the DNA TGTGCCAGCAGTGAGGCAGGGACCTACGAGCAGTACTTC. Its protein product is CASSEAGTYEQYF.

CDR3 DNA: TGTGCCAGCTCACCACGTCAGGTCGAGGGCTATGGCTACACCTTC. Its protein is CASSPRQVEGYGYTF. This sequence joins TRBV18 and TRBJ1-2; D gene uncertain. CDR1 is KGHSH, CDR2 LQKENI, per germline. V lost 1 base, J lost 4 bases, and 13 bases lay in between. The CDR3 length is 15 residues.

CDR3 protein: CASSLTDISPLHF. Written as DNA, the CDR3 is TGCGCCAGCAGCTTAACGGACATTTCACCCCTCCACTTT. The chain recombines TRBV5-1 with TRBJ1-6, with D possibly being TRBD1 (5 bases). Germline assignment: CDR1 SGHRS and CDR2 YFSETQ. Trimming removed 2 bases from V and 9 bases from J, with 9 bases in between. The CDR3 covers 13 residues.

This rearrangement joins TRBV30 to TRBJ2-1, with 12 nucleotides matching TRBD2. V gave up 0 bases and J gave up 6 bases; unmatched junction bases: 3. Per the germline V gene, CDR1 is GTSNPN and CDR2 is SVGIG (reference sequence). The CDR3 sequence is 15 residues long. The CDR3 region is CAWSVGLAGTNEQFF. As DNA, the CDR3 is TGTGCCTGGAGTGTCGGACTAGCGGGGACCAATGAGCAGTTCTTC.

This rearrangement joins TRBV11-3 to TRBJ2-7; D is undetermined. Germline V gene data show CDR1 as SGHNT and CDR2 as YENEEA. The V gene lost 0 bases and the J gene lost 2 bases, with 14 bases spanning the gap. This CDR3 has 16 residues. The CDR3, as DNA: TGTGCCAGCAGCTTAGATAAGGTCGGCCAGCCCTACGAGCAGTACTTC. Its translation is CASSLDKVGQPYEQYF.

This clone showed up just once. The CDR3 is CASSTGTGKTDTQYF. CDR3 nucleotide sequence: TGTGCCAGTAGTACCGGGACAGGGAAAACAGATACGCAGTATTTT. The chain recombines TRBV19 with TRBJ2-3; 9 positions agree with TRBD1. This CDR3 has 15 amino acids. Germline V gene sequence: CDR1 LNHDA, CDR2 SQIVND (reference sequence). V shed 4 bases, J shed 3 bases, and the junction held 5 bases outside the gene matches.

The rearrangement links TRBV7-2 to TRBJ2-2; maybe TRBD1 (5 bases). Germline CDR1 reads SGHTA; CDR2 reads FQGNSA. With 5 bases removed from V and 0 bases from J, the gap between germline ends came to 7 bases. The CDR3 runs 14 residues. The CDR3 coding sequence is TGTGCCAGCAGCCGACAGTCGAACACCGGGGAGCTGTTTTTT. Protein product: CASSRQSNTGELFF.

This chain links TRBV11-3 with TRBJ2-2; a possible D gene is TRBD1 (6 bases). Trimming removed 6 bases at V and 1 base at J, with 15 bases between. The CDR3 has 16 amino acids. The V gene's germline CDR1 is SGHNT and CDR2 YENEEA. The CDR3 reads CASSWTVRKNTGELFF. CDR3 bases: TGTGCCAGCAGTTGGACAGTCCGAAAGAACACCGGGGAGCTGTTTTTT.